The 23 T cell receptor beta chains below all came from one sample that was sequenced in a study of blood T cells in healthy people across ages. Then a second PCR, running roughly 7 to 11 cycles, was carried out with a sample-barcoded 5' primer and a J-beta primer mix. TCRdb processed the 5' RACE reads anew with MiXCR; each CDR3 protein has one entry. The data contain 650,000 to 800,000 distinct CDR3 sequences, 44% of them seen just once; the ten biggest clones take up about 19%. Sequenced: blood. These receptors were collected from a man between 60 and 75 years old in good health.

The chain joins TRBV30 to TRBJ2-2; 7 nucleotides align to TRBD2. Germline values: CDR1 GTSNPN, CDR2 SVGIG (reference sequence). V dropped 1 base and J dropped 6; count of bases not matched to a gene: 2. CDR3 length: 13 amino acids. The CDR3 is CAWSGTSSGELFF. Written as DNA, the CDR3 is TGTGCCTGGAGTGGGACTAGTTCCGGGGAGCTGTTTTTT.

V is TRBV6-2 or TRBV6-3 and J is TRBJ2-1; D is possibly TRBD2 (5 bases). V lost 2 bases and J lost 10, with 21 bases in between. The CDR3 runs to 16 residues. Germline V gene data show CDR1 as MNHEY and CDR2 as SVGEGT. The CDR3 DNA follows: TGTGCCAGCAGTTACCTCGGACTGTTTCAATGGGGAGAGCAGTTCTTC. This codes for CASSYLGLFQWGEQFF.

The chain recombines TRBV3-1 with TRBJ2-3, with TRBD2 matching 7 bases. The CDR3 length is 14 residues. Germline V gene lookup returns CDR1 LGHDT and CDR2 YNNKEL (reference sequence). V lost 5 bases, J lost 2 bases, and 4 bases stayed unmatched. CDR3 residues: CASSSRLATDTQYF. In DNA form, the CDR3 reads TGTGCCAGCAGCAGCAGACTAGCCACAGATACGCAGTATTTT.

This clonotype turned up a few times. This may come from a read error, since a much larger clone is one base off. The chain couples TRBV7-9 to TRBJ2-3; no definite D call. The germline V gene encodes CDR1 SEHNR and CDR2 FQNEAQ (reference sequence). V dropped 5 bases and J dropped 2 bases, with 5 bases sitting between them. The CDR3 has 12 amino acids. The CDR3: CASSINTDTQYF. The CDR3 bases are TGTGCCAGCAGCATAAACACAGATACGCAGTATTTT.

This clonotype was observed many times. This rearrangement joins TRBV7-2 to TRBJ2-5; maybe TRBD2 (6 bases). CDR3 length: 13 residues. V was trimmed by 5 bases and J by 3 bases, leaving 10 bases between them. Germline V CDR1 and CDR2: SGHTA, FQGNSA. The CDR3 sequence: CASSRGTEETQYF. The CDR3 nucleotides are TGTGCCAGCAGCAGAGGGACTGAAGAGACCCAGTACTTC. The whole variable domain, filled in from reference TRBV7-2 and TRBJ2-5, reads GAGVSQSPSNKVTEKGKDVELRCDPISGHTALYWYRQSLGQGLEFLIYFQGNSAPDKSGLPSDRFSAERTGGSVSTLTIQRTQQEDSAVYLCASSRGTEETQYFGPGTRLLVL.

The chain links TRBV18 to TRBJ2-3; a weak D match, TRBD2 (6 bases). Trimming cost V 0 bases and J 6 bases, with 10 bases left between them. CDR1 is KGHSH and CDR2 is LQKENI in the germline V gene. This CDR3 has 14 residues. The CDR3: CASSPPAGSDTQYF. The DNA for the CDR3 is TGTGCCAGCTCACCACCGGCGGGATCCGATACGCAGTATTTT.

This chain connects TRBV7-9 to TRBJ2-5; 12 bases agree with TRBD1. Losses at the gene ends were 3 bases for V and 5 bases for J; bases not matched to a gene: 7. This CDR3 has 16 amino acids. Germline V gives CDR1 SEHNR, CDR2 FQNEAQ (reference sequence). In nucleotides, the CDR3 is TGTGCCAGCAGCTTTTCCGGGACAGGGGGCGGGGAGACCCAGTACTTC. Its translation: CASSFSGTGGGETQYF. Full variable domain (outside the CDR3, taken from reference TRBV7-9 and TRBJ2-5): DTGVSQNPRHKITKRGQNVTFRCDPISEHNRLYWYRQTLGQGPEFLTYFQNEAQLEKSRLLSDRFSAERPKGSFSTLEIQRTEQGDSAMYLCASSFSGTGGGETQYFGPGTRLLVL.

The chain carries TRBV27 and TRBJ1-2; possibly TRBD1 for D (5 bases). The CDR3 runs to 15 residues. The V end was cut by 2 bases, the J end by 3 bases, with 13 bases between. Per the germline V gene, CDR1 is MNHEY and CDR2 is SMNVEV (reference sequence). CDR3 nucleotide sequence: TGTGCCAGCAGTTTAGAGGCAACGGGGGACTATGGCTACACCTTC. Its translation is CASSLEATGDYGYTF.

The chain combines TRBV20-1 with TRBJ1-1; the match to TRBD1 covers 7 bases. V was pared by 4 bases and J by 0 bases, with 8 bases of the junction left unmatched. Germline CDR1 reads DFQATT; CDR2 reads SNEGSKA (reference sequence). This CDR3 region has 15 residues. This CDR3 is CSATRRDRLNTEAFF. The CDR3 DNA follows: TGCAGTGCTACCCGGAGGGACAGATTGAACACTGAAGCTTTCTTT.

The V call is TRBV20-1, the J call TRBJ2-5; D call uncertain. This CDR3 is built from 12 residues. Trimming cost V 6 bases and J 5 bases, with 13 bases left between them. CDR1 and CDR2 from the germline V gene are DFQATT and SNEGSKA (reference sequence). The DNA for the CDR3 is TGCAGTGCAACCCAATACGAGGAGACCCAGTACTTC. Residues: CSATQYEETQYF.

V is TRBV12-3 or TRBV12-4 and J is TRBJ1-1; D is unresolved. The ends were cut back, 6 bases at V and 6 bases at J, with 14 bases in the middle. The CDR3 totals 13 residues. The DNA of the CDR3 is TGTGCCAGCAGGTCCTACGGGGTCTCTGAAGCTTTCTTT. Translation gives CASRSYGVSEAFF.

CDR3 loop: CASSPIDSENTGELFF. The CDR3 DNA reads TGTGCCAGCAGCCCCATCGACAGTGAGAACACCGGGGAGCTGTTTTTT. J is TRBJ2-2 and V is TRBV5-6; the D gene is possibly TRBD1 (5 bases). Deletions cut 4 bases from V and 1 base from J, with 14 bases between. The CDR3 sequence is 16 residues long. Germline-derived CDR1 and CDR2 are SGHDT and YYEEEE.

J is TRBJ1-6 and V is TRBV10-3; D is unresolved. Trimming removed 2 bases from V and 10 bases from J, with 6 bases in between. The germline V gene encodes CDR1 ENHRY and CDR2 SYGVKD. This CDR3 contains 12 residues. In DNA, the CDR3 is TGTGCCATCAGTGAGCTGTCATCACCCCTCCACTTT. This sequence encodes CAISELSSPLHF.

J is TRBJ1-2 and V is TRBV15; 8 nucleotides agree with TRBD1. The CDR3 contains 16 residues. V lost 3 bases to trimming and J lost 7 bases; unmatched junction nucleotides: 13. Germline V lookup: CDR1 LNHNV, CDR2 YYDKDF (reference sequence). CDR3 DNA: TGTGCCACCAGCAGGGCCCCCCCGGGACAGGAAAGTGGCTACACCTTC. This gives the protein CATSRAPPGQESGYTF.

The J gene is TRBJ2-5, the V gene TRBV11-3; TRBD1 agrees at 11 bases. Germline V gene lookup returns CDR1 SGHNT and CDR2 YENEEA. The CDR3 has 15 residues. The J segment lost 5 bases and the V segment lost 0 bases, leaving 2 bases of the junction unmatched. In DNA, the CDR3 is TGTGCCAGCAGCTTAGAAGGACAGGGGGCTGAGACCCAGTACTTC. Its translation is CASSLEGQGAETQYF.

The V gene is TRBV7-2, the J gene TRBJ2-5; D is perhaps TRBD1 (6 bases). Trimming stripped 2 bases from V and 1 base from J, with 11 bases between. CDR1 is SGHTA, CDR2 FQGNSA, per germline. The CDR3 is made up of 15 amino acids. CDR3 bases: TGTGCCAGCAGCTTAAGGGGACACCCCCAAGAGACCCAGTACTTC. Amino acids: CASSLRGHPQETQYF.

A few counts support this clonotype. V usage is TRBV11-2 and J usage is TRBJ2-5; D unresolved. Trimming took off 5 bases at V and 6 bases at J, with 13 bases between the two ends. CDR3 length: 13 amino acids. Germline-derived CDR1 and CDR2 are SGHAT and FQNNGV. CDR3 in amino acids: CASSVGQTQTQYF. CDR3 DNA sequence: TGTGCCAGCAGCGTAGGGCAGACCCAGACCCAGTACTTC.

The J gene is TRBJ2-3, the V gene TRBV2; perhaps D is TRBD1 or TRBD2 (5 bases each). The CDR3 covers 14 residues. Germline V lookup: CDR1 SNHLY, CDR2 FYNNEI. Trimming removed 7 bases at V and 9 bases at J, with 20 bases between. CDR3 coding DNA: TGTGCCAGCATGGGGGTTCAACTTGCAACCACGCAGTATTTT. Protein: CASMGVQLATTQYF.

This chain joins TRBV5-6 and TRBJ2-5, with 8 bases aligning to TRBD2. Germline V lookup: CDR1 SGHDT, CDR2 YYEEEE. V lost 2 bases to trimming and J lost 2 bases; unmatched junction nucleotides: 20. The CDR3 covers 20 residues. The CDR3 coding sequence is TGTGCCAGCAGCTTACTGGCGGGGGGCCCCTACGACTTTGAACAAGAGACCCAGTACTTC. It yields the protein CASSLLAGGPYDFEQETQYF. Looking up the rest from reference TRBV5-6 and TRBJ2-5 gives the full variable domain: DAGVTQSPTHLIKTRGQQVTLRCSPKSGHDTVSWYQQALGQGPQFIFQYYEEEERQRGNFPDRFSGHQFPNYSSELNVNALLLGDSALYLCASSLLAGGPYDFEQETQYFGPGTRLLVL.

The chain carries TRBV19 and TRBJ2-4; no reliable D call. The germline V gene has CDR1 LNHDA and CDR2 SQIVND (reference sequence). V dropped 5 bases and J dropped 0 bases, with 8 bases sitting between them. This CDR3 has 14 amino acids. The DNA of the CDR3 is TGTGCCAGTAGTCAACAGCTAGCCAAAAACATTCAGTACTTC. It is translated as CASSQQLAKNIQYF.

V is TRBV4-1 and J is TRBJ2-4; D remains ambiguous. The germline V gene has CDR1 MGHRA and CDR2 YSYEKL. The germline V and J ends were trimmed by 1 base and 8 bases, with 18 bases remaining between them. The CDR3 runs 16 residues. CDR3 amino acids: CASSQVSLGTSDIQYF. CDR3 DNA: TGCGCCAGCAGCCAAGTCTCTTTGGGCACATCGGACATTCAGTACTTC.

V is TRBV12-3 or TRBV12-4 and J is TRBJ1-2; D unresolved. Trimming removed 5 bases from V and 8 bases from J, with 15 bases in between. The CDR3 extends over 13 amino acids. CDR3: CASSVPGGTGYTF. The CDR3 bases are TGTGCCAGCAGTGTACCCGGAGGTACCGGCTACACCTTC.

The chain recombines TRBV5-5 with TRBJ2-3; 8 nucleotides align to TRBD2. The germline V gene has CDR1 SGHKS and CDR2 YYEKEE (reference sequence). CDR3 length: 16 amino acids. V lost 3 bases, J lost 3 bases, and 9 bases stayed unmatched. In nucleotides, the CDR3 is TGTGCCAGCAGCTCCCCCGGGGGGGGTTCTACAGATACGCAGTATTTT. Its protein product is CASSSPGGGSTDTQYF.